This T cell receptor beta chain was sequenced in a study of T-cell reconstitution after alpha-beta-depleted transplantation in children. Unmatched junction bases numbered 7, after V lost 3 bases and J lost 4 bases. The CDR3 spans 16 residues. Germline-derived CDR1 and CDR2 are SGHRS and YFSETQ. A TCRbeta library incorporating unique molecular identifiers was prepared. A single record per CDR3 protein comes from TCRdb applying MiXCR to the PCR reads. The profile covers about 300,000 distinct CDR3 sequences, with over 7% appearing a single time and approximately 9.6% taken by the ten largest. Study results and limitations: After transplant, at about two months, alpha-beta T cells were reportedly derived from several hundred expanded graft clones. In some patients, recipient T cells and intrathymic progenitors surviving conditioning explained high day-60 diversity. At the one-year point after transplant, T-cell counts and TCRbeta diversity were found to come mostly from T cells that had been newly produced.

A note on this clonotype: Its antigen is not identified.

Sample: peripheral blood, taken 360 days after TCRalphabeta/CD19-depleted stem cell transplant. The chain links TRBV5-1 to TRBJ1-2; 12 bases map to TRBD1. The sequence derives from a female patient aged 2-15 years who had a stem cell transplant for Fanconi anemia, so the T cells may come from the graft donor. The CDR3 DNA sequence: TGCGCCAGCAGCTCGGGACAGGGGGCCGAAATCTATGGCTACACCTTC. It yields the protein CASSSGQGAEIYGYTF.